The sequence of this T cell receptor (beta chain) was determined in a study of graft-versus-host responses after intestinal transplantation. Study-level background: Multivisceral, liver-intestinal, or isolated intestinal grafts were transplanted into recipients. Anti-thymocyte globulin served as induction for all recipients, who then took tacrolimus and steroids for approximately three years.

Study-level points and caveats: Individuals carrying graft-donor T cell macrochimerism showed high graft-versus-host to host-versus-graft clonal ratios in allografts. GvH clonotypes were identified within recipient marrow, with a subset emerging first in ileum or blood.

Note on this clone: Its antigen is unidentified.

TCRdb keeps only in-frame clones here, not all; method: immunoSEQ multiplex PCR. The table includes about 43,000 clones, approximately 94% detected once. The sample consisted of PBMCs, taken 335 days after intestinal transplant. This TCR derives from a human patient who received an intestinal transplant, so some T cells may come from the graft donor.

The CDR3 DNA sequence: TGTGCCACCACCCGACTAGCGGGGAACACCGGGGAGCTGTTTTTT. Its protein product is CATTRLAGNTGELFF. The chain combines TRBV15 with TRBJ2-2; TRBD2 matches 10 bases. The junction had 3 bases not matched to a gene; V was cut back by 7 bases and J by 1 base. The V gene's germline CDR1 is LNHNV and CDR2 YYDKDF (reference sequence). The CDR3 covers 15 residues.